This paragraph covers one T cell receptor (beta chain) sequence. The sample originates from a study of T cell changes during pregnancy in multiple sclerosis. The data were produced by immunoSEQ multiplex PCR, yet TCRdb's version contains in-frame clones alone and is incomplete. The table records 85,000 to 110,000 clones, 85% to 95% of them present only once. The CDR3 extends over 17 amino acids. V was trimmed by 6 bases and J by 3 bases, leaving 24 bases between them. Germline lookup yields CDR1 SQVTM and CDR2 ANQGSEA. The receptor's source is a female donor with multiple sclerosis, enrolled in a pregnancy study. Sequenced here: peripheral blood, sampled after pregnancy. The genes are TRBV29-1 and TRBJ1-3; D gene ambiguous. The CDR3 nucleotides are TGCAGCGTCCTCCCGGCCGGAGGAGGGTTTAGTGGAAACACCATATATTTT. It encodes CSVLPAGGGFSGNTIYF.